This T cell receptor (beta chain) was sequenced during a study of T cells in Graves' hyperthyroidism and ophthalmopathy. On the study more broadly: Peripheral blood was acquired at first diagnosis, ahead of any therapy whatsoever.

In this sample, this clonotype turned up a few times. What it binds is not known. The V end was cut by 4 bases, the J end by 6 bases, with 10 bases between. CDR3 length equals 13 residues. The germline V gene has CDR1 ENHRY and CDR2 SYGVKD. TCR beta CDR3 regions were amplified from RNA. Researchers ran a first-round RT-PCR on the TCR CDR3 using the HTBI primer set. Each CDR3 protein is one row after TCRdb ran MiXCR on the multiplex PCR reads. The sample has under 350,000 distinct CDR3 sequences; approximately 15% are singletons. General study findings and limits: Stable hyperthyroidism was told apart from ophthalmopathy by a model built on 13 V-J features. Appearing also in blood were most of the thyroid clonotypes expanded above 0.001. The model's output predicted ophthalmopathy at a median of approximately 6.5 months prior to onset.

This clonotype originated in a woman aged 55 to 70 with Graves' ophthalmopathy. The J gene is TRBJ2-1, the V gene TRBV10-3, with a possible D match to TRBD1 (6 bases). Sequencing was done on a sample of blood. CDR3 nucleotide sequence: TGTGCCATCAGTGGGGGGCAGGGCAATGAGCAGTTCTTC. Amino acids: CAISGGQGNEQFF.